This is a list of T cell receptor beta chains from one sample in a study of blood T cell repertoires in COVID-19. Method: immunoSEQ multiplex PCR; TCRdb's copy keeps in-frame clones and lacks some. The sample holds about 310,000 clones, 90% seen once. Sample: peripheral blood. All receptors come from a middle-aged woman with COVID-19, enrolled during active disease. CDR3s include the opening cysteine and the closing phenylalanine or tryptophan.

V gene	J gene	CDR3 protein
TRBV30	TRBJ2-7	CAWSRDYEQYF
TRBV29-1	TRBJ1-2	CSVATPQGENYGYTF
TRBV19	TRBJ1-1	CASSLGGNTEAFF
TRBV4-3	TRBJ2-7	CASSQDAAVRGNEQYF
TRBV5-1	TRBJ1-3	CASSSLPGGGNTIYF
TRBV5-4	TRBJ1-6	CASSARTGASSYNSPLHF
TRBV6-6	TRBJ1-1	CASSRDRDSKLPEAFF
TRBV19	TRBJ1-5	CASSRSRDRNNQPQHF
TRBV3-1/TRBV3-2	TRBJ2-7	CASSQVAGGEQYF
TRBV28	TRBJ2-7	CASSASQQGIYEQYF
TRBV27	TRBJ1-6	CASSLKNDRGLSSPLHF
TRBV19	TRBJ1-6	CASSNRNSPLHF
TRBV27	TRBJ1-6	CASSFGAEGGSPLHF
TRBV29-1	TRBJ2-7	CSVETGPYEQYF
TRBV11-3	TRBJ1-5	CASSLDVPYSNQPQHF
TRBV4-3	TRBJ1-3	CASSQEEVGAGNTIYF
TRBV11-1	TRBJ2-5	CASSLMATAQETQYF
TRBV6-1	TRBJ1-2	CASSEATSVAVGYGYTF
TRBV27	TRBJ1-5	CASSRTGRYVQPQHF
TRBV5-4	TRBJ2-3	CASSFGRGGGDTQYF
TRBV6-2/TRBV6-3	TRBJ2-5	CASSLVGQARETQYF
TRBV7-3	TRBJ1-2	CASSLSPGTGRDGYTF
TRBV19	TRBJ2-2	CASQPGQGTTGELFF
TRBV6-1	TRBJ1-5	CASSEALGQGYVQPQHF
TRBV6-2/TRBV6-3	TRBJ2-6	CASSRGSGANVLTF
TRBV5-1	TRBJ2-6	CASSLYRSGANVLTF
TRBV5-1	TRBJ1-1	CASSPLDRIEAFF
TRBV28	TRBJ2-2	CASSLPKAGGTGELFF
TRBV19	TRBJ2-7	CASSTGTGASYEQYF
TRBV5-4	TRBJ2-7	CASSTGQRSYEQYF
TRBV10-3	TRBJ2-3	CAISPRADTQYF
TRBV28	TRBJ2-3	CASHRDRGRTDTQYF
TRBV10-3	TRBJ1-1	CAISEGTPNTEAFF
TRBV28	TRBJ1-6	CASSHDTPNSPLHF
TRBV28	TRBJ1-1	CASSLLGQGTTEAFF
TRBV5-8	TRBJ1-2	CASSTTGAYGYTF
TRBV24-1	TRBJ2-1	CATSVLAGGEQFF
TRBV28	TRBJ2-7	CASSLSPGQGIYEQYF
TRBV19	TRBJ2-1	CASSIGPYNEQFF
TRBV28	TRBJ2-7	CASSPTRGLNEQYF
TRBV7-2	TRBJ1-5	CASSSGHPSNQPQHF
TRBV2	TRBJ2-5	CAGMKQPRGQETQYF
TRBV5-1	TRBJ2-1	CATTSGNGPYNEQFF
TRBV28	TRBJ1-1	CASSWGLRTEAFF
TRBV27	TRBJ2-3	CASNLAGEVTDTQYF
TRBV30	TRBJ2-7	CAWSHGTGVPYEQYF
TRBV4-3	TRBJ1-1	CASSQEQGGSTEAFF
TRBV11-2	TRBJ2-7	CASSLRQGGEYF
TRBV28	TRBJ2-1	CASGNLDSSYNEQFF
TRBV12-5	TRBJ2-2	CASGLVLTAGGFSGELFF
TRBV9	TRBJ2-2	CASSVAPGQEYTGELFF